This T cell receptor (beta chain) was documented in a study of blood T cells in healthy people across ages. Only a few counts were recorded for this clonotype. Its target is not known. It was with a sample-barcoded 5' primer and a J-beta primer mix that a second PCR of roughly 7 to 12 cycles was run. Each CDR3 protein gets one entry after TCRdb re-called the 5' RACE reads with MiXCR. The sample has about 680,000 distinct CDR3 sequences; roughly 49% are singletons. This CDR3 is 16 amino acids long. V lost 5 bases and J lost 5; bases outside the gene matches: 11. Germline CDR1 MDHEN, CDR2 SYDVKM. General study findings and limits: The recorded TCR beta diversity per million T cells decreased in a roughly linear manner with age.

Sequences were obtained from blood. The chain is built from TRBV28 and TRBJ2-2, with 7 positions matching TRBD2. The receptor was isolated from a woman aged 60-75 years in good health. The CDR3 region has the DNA TGTGCCAGCAGTCGCCGCGGGGACTACTTGACCGGGGAGCTGTTTTTT. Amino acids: CASSRRGDYLTGELFF.